A selection of T cell receptor beta chains follows, all from one sample in a study of blood T cell repertoires in COVID-19. Data came from immunoSEQ multiplex PCR; TCRdb stores just in-frame clones and leaves some out. The data contain around 300,000 clones, 89% of them seen just once; the ten biggest clones take up over 8.5%. Material: PBMCs or T cells enriched from blood (not recorded which). These receptors all come from a woman in her 30s who had recovered from COVID-19. Each CDR3 is given with its conserved first and last residue. A D gene is named only where the DNA matches it firmly. Clone size, where shown, is once, few, many, or a class for clones that have expanded.

TRBJ2-7 | TRBV7-2 | TRBD2 | - | TGTGCCAGCAGCTTAACATTTAGCGGGTATCAGGACGAGCAGTACTTC | CASSLTFSGYQDEQYF
TRBJ1-5 | TRBV4-2 | TRBD1 | - | TGTGCCAGCAGCCAAACTTACCAGGGGGCATTTCAGCCCCAGCATTTT | CASSQTYQGAFQPQHF
TRBJ2-7 | TRBV6-6 | - | - | TGTGCCAGCAGTTACTCGACTTTAACTATTTCCTACGAGCAGTACTTC | CASSYSTLTISYEQYF
TRBJ2-3 | TRBV7-9 | TRBD2 | few | TGTGCCAGCAGCTCGACTAGCGGGCACCGCACAGATACGCAGTATTTT | CASSSTSGHRTDTQYF
TRBJ2-7 | TRBV18 | TRBD1 | - | TGTGCCAGCTCCCTCGTCCCCTTGGACAGGGGGAGTCCCTACGAGCAGTACTTC | CASSLVPLDRGSPYEQYF
TRBJ1-2 | TRBV29-1 | - | - | TGCAGCGTTCAATCCGGGACACCCTATGGCTACACCTTC | CSVQSGTPYGYTF
TRBJ2-7 | TRBV7-9 | TRBD1 | few | TGTGCCAGCAGCTTGGTGCAGGGGGCATTACCTGTCGAGCAGTACTTC | CASSLVQGALPVEQYF
TRBJ1-1 | TRBV5-1 | - | - | TGCGCCAGCAGCTTTGCAGGGGACACTGAAGCTTTCTTT | CASSFAGDTEAFF
TRBJ2-1 | TRBV6-1 | TRBD2 | - | TGTGCCAGCAGTGACGTAGCGGGAGGGCCGGATGAGCAGTTCTTC | CASSDVAGGPDEQFF
TRBJ2-7 | TRBV5-4 | - | few | TGTGCCAGCAGCTTAGGACTTCCACAGTCCTACGAGCAGTACTTC | CASSLGLPQSYEQYF
TRBJ2-1 | TRBV5-1 | TRBD2 | - | TGCGCCAGCAGCTTGGTGGCGGGAGGGTACAATGAGCAGTTCTTC | CASSLVAGGYNEQFF
TRBJ1-2 | TRBV5-5 | TRBD1 | - | TGTGCCAGCAGCGAAGGACAGGGGGCGGGGAACTATGGCTACACCTTC | CASSEGQGAGNYGYTF
TRBJ2-1 | TRBV19 | - | - | TGTGCCAGTAGCCAATCGCTACAGATTAATGAGCAGTTCTTC | CASSQSLQINEQFF
TRBJ2-3 | TRBV6-2/TRBV6-3 | TRBD2 | - | TGTGCCAGCAGTTCCCCGTTAACTAGCGCCCCCAGGGATACGCAGTATTTT | CASSSPLTSAPRDTQYF
TRBJ2-3 | TRBV28 | - | - | TGTGCCAGCAGCTTTAGCCCGGGAGACACAGATACGCAGTATTTT | CASSFSPGDTDTQYF
TRBJ2-7 | TRBV13 | TRBD2 | - | TGTGCCAGCAGCTTAAGGCTAGCGGATAAATACGAGCAGTACTTC | CASSLRLADKYEQYF
TRBJ2-7 | TRBV4-1 | - | - | TGCGCCAGCAGCCCCCCTTATGGAGGAGCGACCTACGAGCAGTACTTC | CASSPPYGGATYEQYF
TRBJ1-3 | TRBV6-5 | - | - | TGTGCCAGCGGGCGGGGATACGGCTCTGGAAACACCATATATTTT | CASGRGYGSGNTIYF
TRBJ2-1 | TRBV6-5 | - | - | TGTGCCAGCAGTTACGGAGGGACCCCCTACAATGAGCAGTTCTTC | CASSYGGTPYNEQFF
TRBJ1-1 | TRBV2 | TRBD1 | - | TGTGCCAGCAGTGAAGAGACAGGGAGTCTCTCTGAAGCTTTCTTT | CASSEETGSLSEAFF
TRBJ2-5 | TRBV5-1 | TRBD2 | - | TGCGCCAGCAGCTTGGTCCCTAGCGGGAGTTCGCGGGAGACCCAGTACTTC | CASSLVPSGSSRETQYF
TRBJ2-1 | TRBV27 | TRBD2 | - | TGTGCCAGCAGTTTTAGCGGGAGGATCGTGTACAATGAGCAGTTCTTC | CASSFSGRIVYNEQFF
TRBJ2-7 | TRBV10-2 | TRBD1 | - | TGCGCCAGCAGTTCCCAGGGGGTCTACTACGAGCAGTACTTC | CASSSQGVYYEQYF
TRBJ1-1 | TRBV7-7 | - | - | TGTGCTAGCAGCTTAAAAAAAAGAGTACCGAACACTGAAGCTTTCTTT | CASSLKKRVPNTEAFF
TRBJ1-6 | TRBV19 | - | - | TGTGCCAGTAGTGCCGATTCAGGGTCCTATTCACCCCTCCACTTT | CASSADSGSYSPLHF
TRBJ1-1 | TRBV4-1 | TRBD1 | once | TGCGCCAGCAGCCAAGGACAGGGGGCCGGCACTGAAGCTTTCTTT | CASSQGQGAGTEAFF
TRBJ2-2 | TRBV5-4 | - | - | TGTGCCAGCAGCTTGATATTACAGGGCACCGGGGAGCTGTTTTTT | CASSLILQGTGELFF
TRBJ2-7 | TRBV4-1 | - | - | TGCGCCAGCAGCCTCAGACAGGACTACGAGCAGTACTTC | CASSLRQDYEQYF
TRBJ1-4 | TRBV5-6 | - | once | TGTGCCAGCAGCTTGGTAGAAGGAGAGAGGGGGAATGAAAAACTGTTTTTT | CASSLVEGERGNEKLFF
TRBJ1-2 | TRBV9 | - | - | TGTGCCAGCAGCCCGCGGGGGGACTGGCCCTTC | CASSPRGDWPF
TRBJ1-5 | TRBV5-6 | TRBD1 | - | TGTGCCAGCAGCCACTACGACAGGGCCTACAATCAGCCCCAGCATTTT | CASSHYDRAYNQPQHF
TRBJ1-2 | TRBV4-1 | TRBD1 | - | TGCGCCAGCAGCCAAGATCAGGGGGGCAGACTGAACTATGGCTACACCTTC | CASSQDQGGRLNYGYTF
TRBJ2-1 | TRBV4-2 | TRBD2 | - | TGTGCCAGCAGCCAAGGTTTGACTAGCGGGAGCTATGAGCAGTTCTTC | CASSQGLTSGSYEQFF
TRBJ1-1 | TRBV6-5 | - | once | TGTGCCAGCAGTTCACAGGGTCAGACTGAAGCTTTCTTT | CASSSQGQTEAFF
TRBJ2-3 | TRBV19 | TRBD2 | - | TGTGCCAGTAGTATCGAAAGCGGGAGGGCGGATACGCAGTATTTT | CASSIESGRADTQYF
TRBJ2-1 | TRBV28 | TRBD1 | once | TGTGCCAGCAGTTTCATGACAGGGGAAATCAATGAGCAGTTCTTC | CASSFMTGEINEQFF
TRBJ1-6 | TRBV19 | - | - | TGTGCCAGTAGTATCCGGGGGACGAATTCACCCCTCCACTTT | CASSIRGTNSPLHF
TRBJ1-3 | TRBV7-9 | - | - | TGTGCCAGCAGCTTATGGGAGGGGTCTAGGGCTGGAAACACCATATATTTT | CASSLWEGSRAGNTIYF
TRBJ1-1 | TRBV27 | - | - | TGTGCCAGCAGTCAAGGGGGGGACACTGAAGCTTTCTTT | CASSQGGDTEAFF
TRBJ2-3 | TRBV9 | TRBD2 | - | TGTGCCAGCAGCCGGACTAGGCGATCGGGGAGCACAGATACGCAGTATTTT | CASSRTRRSGSTDTQYF
TRBJ1-2 | TRBV29-1 | - | - | TGCAGCGTTGGCAGGGCGAACTATGGCTACACCTTC | CSVGRANYGYTF
TRBJ2-1 | TRBV19 | TRBD1 | - | TGTGCCAGTAGTATAATCGGCAGGGGGCATATGGATGAGCAGTTCTTC | CASSIIGRGHMDEQFF
TRBJ2-7 | TRBV5-4 | TRBD1 | - | TGTGCCAGCAGCCAGTCGACAGGGTTCACCTACGAGCAGTACTTC | CASSQSTGFTYEQYF
TRBJ1-2 | TRBV18 | - | - | TGTGCCAGCTCACCAGCGGGATCGCGTCATGGCTACACCTTC | CASSPAGSRHGYTF
TRBJ1-2 | TRBV20-1 | TRBD1 | - | TGCAGTGCTAGTTTGAGCAGGGGGGCCCACTATGGCTACACCTTC | CSASLSRGAHYGYTF
TRBJ2-1 | TRBV5-1 | - | - | TGCGCCAGCAGTCATGGTGGACATCTCGATGAGCAGTTCTTC | CASSHGGHLDEQFF
TRBJ2-7 | TRBV7-8 | - | - | TGTGCCAGCAGCCGCAGCTACGAGCAGTACTTC | CASSRSYEQYF
TRBJ2-1 | TRBV10-2 | TRBD2 | - | TGCGCCAGCAGTGAGTCGGCGGGGGGATACAATGAGCAGTTCTTC | CASSESAGGYNEQFF